The 32 T cell receptor beta chains below were found in one sample sequenced in a study of OX40 agonist ivuxolimab in advanced cancers. Profiled with immunoSEQ multiplex PCR; TCRdb holds only in-frame clones, not every one. The data contain tens of thousands of clones, approximately 85% of them seen just once; the ten biggest clones take up almost 50%. The sample in question was CD4+ or CD8+ T cells sorted from blood, obtained in a trial of the OX40 agonist ivuxolimab. Every receptor here comes from an adult with an advanced solid tumor such as melanoma, head and neck, liver or kidney cancer.

The chain links TRBV28 to TRBJ1-6, with TRBD1 matching 7 bases. The CDR3 length is 14 residues. Trimming at V came to 2 bases and at J to 12 bases, leaving 7 bases not matched to a gene. Germline loops: CDR1 MDHEN, CDR2 SYDVKM. The CDR3 DNA follows: TGTGCCAGCAGTTTAAGAGGACAGGCCCAACCCCTCCACTTT. This sequence encodes CASSLRGQAQPLHF. Drawing the rest from reference TRBV28 and TRBJ1-6, the complete variable domain is DVKVTQSSRYLVKRTGEKVFLECVQDMDHENMFWYRQDPGLGLRLIYFSYDVKMKEKGDIPEGYSVSREKKERFSLILESASTNQTSMYLCASSLRGQAQPLHFGNGTRLTVT.

This sequence joins TRBV7-9 and TRBJ1-2; 8 bases align to TRBD1. The CDR3 runs 17 residues. The J segment lost 3 bases and the V segment lost 4 bases, leaving 13 bases of the junction unmatched. CDR1 SEHNR and CDR2 FQNEAQ come from the germline V gene (reference sequence). CDR3 loop: CASSYTGTGQTDYGYTF. Here the CDR3 DNA reads TGTGCCAGCAGCTACACAGGGACAGGCCAAACTGACTATGGCTACACCTTC.

The V and J genes are TRBV6-5 and TRBJ2-1; D gene unclear. Germline CDR1 and CDR2: MNHEY and SVGAGI. The V gene lost 6 bases and the J gene lost 1 base, with 13 bases spanning the gap. The CDR3 covers 15 residues. The CDR3 protein is CASRGTAFSYNEQFF. CDR3 nucleotide sequence: TGTGCCAGCAGGGGTACGGCATTTTCCTACAATGAGCAGTTCTTC.

In regard to this clone: Distinct nucleotide sequences in the sample also encode this CDR3. This chain connects TRBV30 to TRBJ1-5, with TRBD1 identical over 8 bases. Germline V gives CDR1 GTSNPN, CDR2 SVGIG (reference sequence). This CDR3 has 16 amino acids. With 1 base clipped from V and 0 bases from J, the junction kept 5 bases outside the gene matches. In DNA, the CDR3 is TGTGCCTGGAGTGAGGGGGACAGGTATAGCAATCAGCCCCAGCATTTT. Residues: CAWSEGDRYSNQPQHF.

The CDR3 DNA sequence: TGTGCCAGCAGCTTAGGTAGCCGGGGAGTTGAAAAACTGTTTTTT. Encoded protein: CASSLGSRGVEKLFF. The chain has TRBV7-8 and TRBJ1-4, with D unclear. Germline loops: CDR1 SGHVS, CDR2 FQNEAQ. The CDR3 contains 15 residues. V was shortened by 1 base and J by 7 bases, with 13 bases between the two germline ends.

This clone was observed once. The chain is built from TRBV6-6 and TRBJ2-7; no clear D. CDR3 length: 13 amino acids. The germline V gene has CDR1 MNHNY and CDR2 SVGAGI (reference sequence). Trimming cost V 5 bases and J 2 bases, with 10 bases left between them. The CDR3 is CASSPVGPYEQYF. CDR3 bases: TGTGCCAGCAGTCCCGTCGGACCCTACGAGCAGTACTTC.

CDR3 DNA sequence: TGTGCCAGCAGTTCCCCCCCTCGGGGAAGCACAGATACGCAGTATTTT. This gives the protein CASSSPPRGSTDTQYF. The V gene is TRBV28, the J gene TRBJ2-3; D might be TRBD2 (5 bases). From germline, CDR1 is MDHEN and CDR2 SYDVKM. The CDR3 covers 16 residues. V was pared by 4 bases and J by 0 bases, with 14 bases between.

The V and J genes are TRBV2 and TRBJ2-1; 9 bases agree with TRBD2. Germline assignment: CDR1 SNHLY and CDR2 FYNNEI. After removal of 6 bases from V and 6 bases from J, the junction contained 12 bases not matched to a gene. The CDR3 totals 16 residues. The CDR3: CASRISPGLALNEQFF. CDR3 coding DNA: TGTGCCAGCAGAATATCTCCGGGACTAGCTCTCAATGAGCAGTTCTTC.

The CDR3 protein is CASNDRGSDLYNEQFF. The CDR3 DNA reads TGTGCCAGCAACGATCGGGGAAGTGATCTTTACAATGAGCAGTTCTTC. This chain links TRBV2 with TRBJ2-1, with a weak D call TRBD2 (5 bases). This CDR3 has 16 residues. Germline-derived CDR1 and CDR2 are SNHLY and FYNNEI. The V end was cut by 7 bases, the J end by 4 bases, with 20 bases between.

The CDR3 reads CASSFGVTGVSYNEQFF. The CDR3 DNA follows: TGTGCCAGCAGTTTCGGTGTGACAGGGGTTTCCTACAATGAGCAGTTCTTC. The rearrangement uses TRBV28 and TRBJ2-1; TRBD1 matches 8 bases. There are 17 residues in the CDR3. CDR1 is MDHEN, CDR2 SYDVKM, per germline. Unmatched junction bases numbered 8, after V lost 3 bases and J lost 1 base.

The rearrangement joins TRBV10-3 to TRBJ2-1, with a possible D match to TRBD1 (6 bases). With 3 bases removed from V and 10 bases from J, the gap between germline ends came to 10 bases. The CDR3 runs to 12 residues. Germline V gene sequence: CDR1 ENHRY, CDR2 SYGVKD. The CDR3 DNA reads TGTGCCATCAGTGACATTACAGGGGAGCAGTTCTTC. Translated: CAISDITGEQFF.

This chain uses TRBV27 with TRBJ1-1; D remains unclear. In germline, CDR1 is MNHEY, CDR2 SMNVEV (reference sequence). The V and J ends lost 0 bases and 1 base respectively, with 15 bases between them. The CDR3 contains 17 residues. In DNA, the CDR3 is TGTGCCAGCAGTTTATCGTGGTATACCCACCCGAACACTGAAGCTTTCTTT. The encoded protein is CASSLSWYTHPNTEAFF.

The V call is TRBV30, the J call TRBJ1-4; 12 nucleotides agree with TRBD1. The CDR3 covers 15 residues. Germline CDR1 is GTSNPN and CDR2 is SVGIG (reference sequence). V was clipped by 1 base and J by 8 bases; unmatched bases: 5. The CDR3 DNA reads TGTGCCTGGAGTGAGGGGGGACAGGGGGCGGAAAAACTGTTTTTT. This translates into CAWSEGGQGAEKLFF.

CDR3 nucleotide sequence: TGTGCCAGTCGACAATCGGCAGGGGCTAAGGACACTGAAGCTTTCTTT. Translation: CASRQSAGAKDTEAFF. V usage is TRBV28 and J usage is TRBJ1-1; D perhaps matches TRBD1 (6 bases). Per the germline V gene, CDR1 is MDHEN and CDR2 is SYDVKM. V was pared by 9 bases and J by 3 bases, with 23 bases between. The CDR3 covers 16 residues.

V and J are TRBV15 and TRBJ1-1; D is perhaps TRBD1 (5 bases). Germline V gene sequence: CDR1 LNHNV, CDR2 YYDKDF (reference sequence). V lost 1 base and J 1 base, leaving 10 bases between the germline ends. The CDR3 totals 15 residues. The CDR3 protein is CATSRVAGENTEAFF. The CDR3 DNA is TGTGCCACCAGCAGAGTAGCGGGGGAGAACACTGAAGCTTTCTTT.

The rearrangement uses TRBV9 and TRBJ1-1; no clear D gene. V lost 4 bases to trimming and J lost 2 bases, with 12 bases between them. From germline, CDR1 is SGDLS and CDR2 YYNGEE. CDR3 length: 14 residues. This CDR3 reads CASSLGGLNTEAFF. The CDR3 bases are TGTGCCAGCAGCCTCGGAGGTCTAAACACTGAAGCTTTCTTT.

This chain links TRBV7-6 with TRBJ2-7; D may correspond to TRBD1 or TRBD2 (7 bases each). CDR3 length: 15 amino acids. Trimming left V 5 bases short and J 6 bases short, with 20 bases between. The germline V gene has CDR1 SGHVS and CDR2 FNYEAQ. CDR3 DNA sequence: TGTGCCAGCAGCCCATGGAGGCAGGGGGAGGGCGAGCAGTACTTC. Protein sequence: CASSPWRQGEGEQYF.

CDR3 protein: CATRSHLNDGRQPQHF. In DNA form, the CDR3 reads TGTGCCACCAGATCCCACCTTAATGACGGTCGTCAGCCCCAGCATTTT. J is TRBJ1-5 and V is TRBV19, with D unclear. The CDR3 contains 16 residues. CDR1 and CDR2 from the germline V gene are LNHDA and SQIVND (reference sequence). Trimming took 10 bases from V and 6 from J, leaving 25 bases between them.

The J gene is TRBJ1-2, the V gene TRBV28, with D tentatively TRBD1 (6 bases). The CDR3 extends over 13 amino acids. CDR1 is MDHEN and CDR2 is SYDVKM in the germline V gene. The V end was cut by 5 bases, the J end by 4 bases, with 11 bases between. CDR3 DNA sequence: TGTGCCAGCAGTACAGGGACGAGCTATGGCTACACCTTC. Translation gives CASSTGTSYGYTF.

CDR3 amino acids: CASRDPGQGLRTEAFF. The DNA of the CDR3 is TGTGCCAGCAGAGACCCGGGACAGGGGTTGAGGACTGAAGCTTTCTTT. The chain recombines TRBV7-9 with TRBJ1-1; 10 bases agree with TRBD1. The CDR3 extends over 16 amino acids. V lost 6 bases and J lost 5; bases outside the gene matches: 12. Germline CDR1 is SEHNR and CDR2 is FQNEAQ (reference sequence).

J is TRBJ2-7 and V is TRBV5-4, with 7 bases that match TRBD1. Germline trimming cut 3 bases from V and 2 bases from J; bases unmatched to any gene: 5. The CDR3 runs to 14 residues. Germline V lookup: CDR1 SGHNT, CDR2 YYREEE (reference sequence). CDR3 coding DNA: TGTGCCAGCAGCTCCGGACAGGCGCCCTACGAGCAGTACTTC. Its protein product is CASSSGQAPYEQYF.

This clone was seen a single time. The chain is built from TRBV7-9 and TRBJ2-3; D possibly corresponds to TRBD1 (6 bases). In germline, CDR1 is SEHNR, CDR2 FQNEAQ (reference sequence). The V gene lost 5 bases and the J gene lost 0 bases, with 18 bases spanning the gap. The CDR3 has 17 amino acids. Here the CDR3 DNA reads TGTGCCAGCAGCACCACATTGACAGGACCTAGCACAGATACGCAGTATTTT. Translation: CASSTTLTGPSTDTQYF.

The V and J genes are TRBV6-5 and TRBJ2-5; D is undetermined. The CDR3 spans 14 residues. CDR1 is MNHEY, CDR2 SVGAGI, per germline. Trimming removed 0 bases at V and 2 bases at J, with 7 bases between. DNA for the CDR3: TGTGCCAGCAGTTACTCGAGCGATCAAGAGACCCAGTACTTC. This sequence encodes CASSYSSDQETQYF.

The chain links TRBV28 to TRBJ2-3, with a possible D match to TRBD2 (6 bases). CDR3 size: 15 residues. Germline V CDR1 and CDR2: MDHEN, SYDVKM. V dropped 3 bases and J dropped 2 bases, with 12 bases sitting between them. CDR3 DNA: TGTGCCAGCAGTTTGAGGCGGGGTGACACAGATACGCAGTATTTT. Translating it yields CASSLRRGDTDTQYF.

The rearrangement uses TRBV9 and TRBJ2-4, with 15 bases that match TRBD2. V shed 3 bases, J shed 2 bases, and the junction held 3 bases outside the gene matches. The CDR3 is made up of 17 amino acids. Germline lookup yields CDR1 SGDLS and CDR2 YYNGEE. The CDR3 nucleotides are TGTGCCAGCAGCGCGGGACTAGCGGGGGGAACCAAAAACATTCAGTACTTC. This codes for CASSAGLAGGTKNIQYF.

The chain carries TRBV5-4 and TRBJ2-3; D unresolved. Germline CDR1 reads SGHNT; CDR2 reads YYREEE (reference sequence). V gave up 3 bases and J gave up 7 bases, with 9 bases separating them. The CDR3 consists of 12 residues. CDR3 bases: TGTGCCAGCAGCTCGTGGGATAATACGCAGTATTTT. Its protein product is CASSSWDNTQYF.

The CDR3 loop reads CASSQGTYEQYF. The CDR3 region has the DNA TGTGCCAGCAGCCAAGGGACCTACGAGCAGTACTTC. The chain links TRBV4-2 to TRBJ2-7; D gene uncertain. With 1 base removed from V and 2 bases from J, the gap between germline ends came to 3 bases. The CDR3 is 12 amino acids. CDR1 LGHNA and CDR2 YNFKEQ come from the germline V gene.

The chain links TRBV7-9 to TRBJ2-3; the D gene is possibly TRBD1 (6 bases). The length of the CDR3 is 14 residues. Germline CDR1 SEHNR, CDR2 FQNEAQ (reference sequence). With 4 bases removed from V and 8 bases from J, the gap between germline ends came to 16 bases. DNA for the CDR3: TGTGCCAGCAGCTCACAGGGCCCCCCGGGTACGCAGTATTTT. It translates to CASSSQGPPGTQYF.

On this clone itself: No DNA is shown, since the ends of the CDR3 on it are uncertain; the CDR3 is the one TCRdb lists. The chain recombines TRBV7-7 with TRBJ1-6; TRBD1 reflects the table's D call only, with no check against the DNA. Including both end residues, the CDR3 is 14 amino acids long. Germline loops: CDR1 SSHAT, CDR2 FNYEAQ (reference sequence). CDR3 in amino acids: CASWWGQGNLRVHF.

The CDR3 reads CASSSEFGQGDYEQYF. As DNA, the CDR3 is TGTGCCAGCAGCTCCGAGTTCGGACAGGGTGATTACGAGCAGTACTTC. The chain employs TRBV9 and TRBJ2-7; 8 bases match TRBD1. The CDR3 is 16 residues long. The V and J ends lost 4 bases and 4 bases, in that order; junction bases with no gene match: 13. Germline V CDR1 and CDR2: SGDLS, YYNGEE. The full variable domain, with the rest looked up from reference TRBV9 and TRBJ2-7, is DSGVTQTPKHLITATGQRVTLRCSPRSGDLSVYWYQQSLDQGLQFLIQYYNGEERAKGNILERFSAQQFPDLHSELNLSSLELGDSALYFCASSSEFGQGDYEQYFGPGTRLTVT.

The chain joins TRBV6-5 to TRBJ2-4; the match to TRBD2 covers 7 bases. The CDR3 has 15 amino acids. Trimming took 5 bases from V and 0 from J; bases not matched to a gene: 4. Germline CDR1 and CDR2: MNHEY and SVGAGI. The CDR3 coding sequence is TGTGCCAGCAGTGGCGGGAGTCTAGCCAAAAACATTCAGTACTTC. Amino acids: CASSGGSLAKNIQYF.

The chain links TRBV4-1 to TRBJ2-3, with unresolved D. V gave up 1 base and J gave up 3 bases, with 11 bases separating them. CDR1 and CDR2 from the germline V gene are MGHRA and YSYEKL. This CDR3 is 15 amino acids long. The CDR3 DNA reads as TGCGCCAGCAGCCAAGTTTTGGGGAAGACAGATACGCAGTATTTT. Residues: CASSQVLGKTDTQYF.